Detailed here is one T cell receptor beta chain. What it binds is not known. Every isolated RNA sample was fully reverse transcribed, so sequencing captured expressed TCRB transcripts. Naive, central memory and regulatory T cell samples came to a mean of about 4 million reads. The table came from immunoSEQ multiplex PCR; TCRdb's copy has only in-frame clones and leaves some out. The data contain 110,000 to 150,000 clones, about a tenth of them singletons. The data were taken from a study of beta chain features in type 1 diabetes. Sorting gave populations that all exceeded 95% purity. General study points: Individuals with type 1 diabetes displayed fewer insertions and more deletions at VDJ junctions. Any HLA type influence on TCRB rearrangement was left unresolved here.

This CDR3 is built from 14 residues. The V end lost 5 bases, the J end lost 2 bases, and 13 bases lay between the germline ends. The germline V gene has CDR1 SGHTA and CDR2 FQGNSA. The rearrangement joins TRBV7-2 to TRBJ2-7; no definite D call. The sequence was obtained from a man aged 18-30 years in good health. Material: central memory CD4+ T cells from blood. The CDR3 loop is CASSPLENAYEQYF. CDR3 DNA sequence: TGTGCCAGCAGCCCCCTGGAGAACGCCTACGAGCAGTACTTC. The whole variable domain, filled in from reference TRBV7-2 and TRBJ2-7, reads GAGVSQSPSNKVTEKGKDVELRCDPISGHTALYWYRQSLGQGLEFLIYFQGNSAPDKSGLPSDRFSAERTGGSVSTLTIQRTQQEDSAVYLCASSPLENAYEQYFGPGTRLTVT.